The clone carrying this T cell receptor beta chain was observed many times. Its matching antigen is unknown. This sample is drawn from a study of identical twins. Points from the study as a whole: Partial confounding of zero-insertion analyses by invariant MAIT and iNKT cells was possible. Beta out-of-frame twin sharing showed a weaker excess. Among out-of-frame alpha sequences shared by twins, low generation probability occurred in excess. Findings came from cross-sectional statistics, without long-term follow-up of donors.

TCRdb processed the 5' RACE reads anew with MiXCR; each CDR3 protein has one entry. Of about 240,000 distinct CDR3 sequences in the sample, 6% to 8.5% are singletons; the top ten hold under 6%. This same sample was also taken into another study, of yellow fever vaccine responses in identical twins.

The sample taken for sequencing was CD8+ T cells sorted from blood. This TCR was sampled from a woman aged 18-29 years in good health.

This CDR3 reads CASSQWDRSYEQYF. The CDR3 DNA is TGTGCCAGCAGCCAATGGGACAGGTCCTACGAGCAGTACTTC. The J gene is TRBJ2-7, the V gene TRBV14, with 8 bases identical to TRBD1. V was pared by 2 bases and J by 1 base, with 1 base of the junction left unmatched. CDR1 and CDR2 (germline): SGHDN, FVKESK. The CDR3 is made up of 14 amino acids.